These 13 T cell receptor beta chains came from one sample sequenced in a study of OX40 agonist ivuxolimab in advanced cancers. TCRdb keeps only in-frame clones here, not all; method: immunoSEQ multiplex PCR. Among thousands of clones, less than 70% were seen once, and the ten largest hold around 20%. Here the sequenced sample was CD4+ or CD8+ T cells sorted from blood, taken in a trial of the OX40 agonist ivuxolimab. These receptors originate from an adult with an advanced solid tumor such as melanoma, head and neck, liver or kidney cancer.

The rearrangement links TRBV28 to TRBJ2-6; D gene uncertain. The CDR3 covers 13 residues. Trimming left V 9 bases short and J 0 bases short, with 6 bases between. The germline CDR1 and CDR2 sequences are MDHEN and SYDVKM. CDR3 nucleotides: TGTGCCAGTACATCCTCTGGGGCCAACGTCCTGACTTTC. Translating it yields CASTSSGANVLTF.

The V gene is TRBV11-2, the J gene TRBJ1-4, with D possibly being TRBD1 (6 bases). Germline CDR1 SGHAT, CDR2 FQNNGV. V shed 4 bases and J shed 6 bases, with 18 bases lying between them. The CDR3 is 16 residues long. The CDR3 loop reads CASSSGRTAEYEKLFF. CDR3 sequence (DNA): TGTGCCAGCAGCTCAGGCAGGACAGCAGAGTATGAAAAACTGTTTTTT.

In its sample, this clone is medium-sized. The chain recombines TRBV27 with TRBJ1-2, with TRBD1 matching 8 bases. This CDR3 is 16 amino acids long. CDR1 MNHEY and CDR2 SMNVEV come from the germline V gene (reference sequence). With V trimmed by 0 bases and J by 5 bases, 8 bases remained unmatched. CDR3 protein: CASSLSRGPSEYGYTF. The DNA for the CDR3 is TGTGCCAGCAGTTTATCCAGGGGGCCGTCTGAGTATGGCTACACCTTC.

This clone occurred once. This rearrangement joins TRBV7-6 to TRBJ2-1; TRBD1 might be the D (6 bases). This CDR3 is built from 15 residues. Per germline, CDR1 SGHVS and CDR2 FNYEAQ. V lost 1 base to trimming and J lost 0 bases, with 7 bases between them. DNA of the CDR3: TGTGCCAGCAGCTTAGGACAGGACTCCTACAATGAGCAGTTCTTC. It encodes CASSLGQDSYNEQFF.

The chain joins TRBV7-2 to TRBJ2-7, with D unclear. Trimming removed 3 bases from V and 1 base from J, with 7 bases in between. CDR1 SGHTA and CDR2 FQGNSA come from the germline V gene. The CDR3 consists of 13 residues. The CDR3 DNA reads as TGTGCCAGCAGCTTTTTCACGTCCTACGAGCAGTACTTC. Protein sequence: CASSFFTSYEQYF.

This rearrangement joins TRBV9 to TRBJ2-2; the D is unclear. The V and J ends lost 3 bases and 0 bases respectively, with 15 bases between them. CDR1 and CDR2 (germline): SGDLS, YYNGEE. CDR3 length: 17 amino acids. The CDR3: CASSDTRTGANTGELFF. The CDR3 DNA reads as TGTGCCAGCAGCGATACTCGGACGGGCGCGAACACCGGGGAGCTGTTTTTT.

With regard to this clone: This CDR3 is also generated by other DNA sequences in the sample. The V call is TRBV9, the J call TRBJ2-2, with no clear D. V was pared by 0 bases and J by 1 base, with 13 bases between. Germline V gene data show CDR1 as SGDLS and CDR2 as YYNGEE. The CDR3 contains 17 residues. The CDR3 DNA reads as TGTGCCAGCAGCGTAGAATCACGGGTAAAGAACACCGGGGAGCTGTTTTTT. Its translation: CASSVESRVKNTGELFF.

The rearrangement links TRBV4-3 to TRBJ1-1; the D gene is possibly TRBD1 (5 bases). V gave up 0 bases and J gave up 9 bases, with 5 bases separating them. Germline CDR1 is LGHNA and CDR2 is YSLEER. CDR3 size: 11 residues. CDR3 DNA: TGCGCCAGCAGCCAAGAGGACAAAGCTTTCTTT. This codes for CASSQEDKAFF.

CDR3 DNA: TGTGCCAGCAGGGGGGCCGTGTACGAGCAGTACTTC. Protein sequence: CASRGAVYEQYF. This chain links TRBV6-5 with TRBJ2-7, with a possible D match to TRBD1 (6 bases). The germline V gene has CDR1 MNHEY and CDR2 SVGAGI. Deletions cut 6 bases from V and 4 bases from J, with 10 bases between. The CDR3 runs to 12 residues.

The J gene is TRBJ2-7, the V gene TRBV4-2; D unresolved. The V gene lost 0 bases and the J gene lost 4 bases, with 19 bases spanning the gap. Germline assignment: CDR1 LGHNA and CDR2 YNFKEQ. CDR3 length: 17 amino acids. DNA for the CDR3: TGTGCCAGCAGCCAAGAAGTAAGCGAGACCTTGGCATACGAGCAGTACTTC. Translating it yields CASSQEVSETLAYEQYF.

The chain carries TRBV4-2 and TRBJ2-3; 10 nucleotides match TRBD2. V lost 4 bases to trimming and J lost 2 bases; unmatched junction nucleotides: 3. The CDR3 has 15 residues. Germline V gene sequence: CDR1 LGHNA, CDR2 YNFKEQ. CDR3 nucleotides: TGTGCCAGCAGCCCCGGGACTAGCGACACAGATACGCAGTATTTT. This gives the protein CASSPGTSDTDTQYF.

The chain is built from TRBV29-1 and TRBJ2-1; perhaps D is TRBD1 or TRBD2 (6 bases each). The CDR3 is made up of 15 amino acids. CDR1 is SQVTM, CDR2 ANQGSEA, per germline. V was clipped by 5 bases and J by 5 bases, with 19 bases between them. CDR3 bases: TGCAGCGTTATAAGTGAGGGGGGTATCAACAATGAGCAGTTCTTC. Its translation: CSVISEGGINNEQFF.

V and J are TRBV19 and TRBJ1-5; TRBD1 might be the D (5 bases). Trimming left V 3 bases short and J 2 bases short, with 11 bases between. Germline CDR1 reads LNHDA; CDR2 reads SQIVND (reference sequence). This CDR3 spans 15 amino acids. The CDR3 here is CASSIWQGGNQPQHF. In nucleotides, the CDR3 is TGTGCCAGTAGTATTTGGCAGGGAGGCAATCAGCCCCAGCATTTT.